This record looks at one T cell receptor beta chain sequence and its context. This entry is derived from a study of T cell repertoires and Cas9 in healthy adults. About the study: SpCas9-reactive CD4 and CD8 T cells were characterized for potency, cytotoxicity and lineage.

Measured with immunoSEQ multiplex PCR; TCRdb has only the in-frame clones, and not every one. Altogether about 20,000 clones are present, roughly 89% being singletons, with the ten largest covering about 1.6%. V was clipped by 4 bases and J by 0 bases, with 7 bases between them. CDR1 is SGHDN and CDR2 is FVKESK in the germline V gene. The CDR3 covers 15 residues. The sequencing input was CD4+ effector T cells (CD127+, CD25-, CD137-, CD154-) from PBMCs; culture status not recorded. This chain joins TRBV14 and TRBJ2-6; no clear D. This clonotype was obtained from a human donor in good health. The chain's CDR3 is CASSPVNSGANVLTF. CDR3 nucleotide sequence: TGTGCCAGCAGCCCAGTGAACTCTGGGGCCAACGTCCTGACTTTC.